One and the same sample provided the 31 T cell receptor beta chains below, sequenced in a study of blood T cell repertoires in COVID-19. Assay: immunoSEQ multiplex PCR; the TCRdb copy retains only in-frame clones and omits some. The sample lists about 69,000 clones, almost 90% seen once, with 5% to 6% in the top ten. The sample comprised peripheral blood. The source is a man aged 45-65 years with acute or convalescent COVID-19.

The V gene is TRBV9, the J gene TRBJ1-4, with D perhaps TRBD1 (6 bases). The length of the CDR3 is 16 residues. Germline CDR1 is SGDLS and CDR2 is YYNGEE. The V end lost 4 bases, the J end lost 0 bases, and 13 bases lay between the germline ends. The CDR3 DNA reads as TGTGCCAGCAGCCCTACAGGGATCACAACTAATGAAAAACTGTTTTTT. As protein: CASSPTGITTNEKLFF.

CDR3 residues: CASSRQQAQYF. The DNA for the CDR3 is TGTGCCAGCAGTAGACAGCAGGCGCAGTATTTT. The chain couples TRBV6-6 to TRBJ2-3; the D gene is possibly TRBD1 (5 bases). The germline gives CDR1 MNHNY, CDR2 SVGAGI (reference sequence). The CDR3 loop spans 11 amino acids. V lost 5 bases to trimming and J lost 10 bases, with 10 bases between them.

The chain combines TRBV6-6 with TRBJ1-1; 8 bases line up with TRBD1. The trim removed 1 base at V and 4 bases at J, leaving 5 bases unmatched. The CDR3 runs 15 residues. Per germline, CDR1 MNHNY and CDR2 SVGAGI (reference sequence). In DNA form, the CDR3 reads TGTGCCAGCAGTTACTACAGGGGGGTGACCACTGAAGCTTTCTTT. This encodes CASSYYRGVTTEAFF.

The chain joins TRBV4-1 to TRBJ2-1; 7 bases map to TRBD1. The CDR3 loop spans 14 amino acids. V shed 4 bases and J 4 bases; nucleotides not matched to a gene: 4. Per germline, CDR1 MGHRA and CDR2 YSYEKL. The CDR3 DNA follows: TGCGCCAGCAGCCGGACGGGACAGTACAATGAGCAGTTCTTC. Translation: CASSRTGQYNEQFF.

The chain combines TRBV19 with TRBJ2-7; TRBD2 aligns across 12 bases. The germline gives CDR1 LNHDA, CDR2 SQIVND (reference sequence). The CDR3 spans 15 residues. V was clipped by 6 bases and J by 0 bases; unmatched bases: 3. Here the CDR3 reads CASSPGLAGSYEQYF. Written as DNA, the CDR3 is TGTGCCAGTAGCCCGGGACTAGCGGGCTCCTACGAGCAGTACTTC.

The chain carries TRBV11-2 and TRBJ1-3, with D uncertain. The CDR3 is 16 residues long. Germline CDR1 reads SGHAT; CDR2 reads FQNNGV. V lost 4 bases, J lost 2 bases, and 15 bases lay in between. The DNA of the CDR3 is TGTGCCAGCAGCTGGGGAGGGTCCTCTCCTGGAAACACCATATATTTT. Amino acid sequence: CASSWGGSSPGNTIYF.

The genes are TRBV11-3 and TRBJ2-6; the match to TRBD1 covers 8 bases. The CDR3 is made up of 17 amino acids. V gave up 4 bases and J gave up 0 bases; unmatched junction bases: 5. Germline values: CDR1 SGHNT, CDR2 YENEEA. The DNA of the CDR3 is TGTGCCAGCAGCTCCCAGGGGGCCAGCTCTGGGGCCAACGTCCTGACTTTC. Its translation: CASSSQGASSGANVLTF.

The chain employs TRBV5-1 and TRBJ2-3; TRBD2 aligns across 8 bases. Germline V gives CDR1 SGHRS, CDR2 YFSETQ. The ends lost 4 bases at V and 1 base at J; junction bases unmatched: 5. The CDR3 sequence is 15 residues long. The CDR3 DNA sequence: TGCGCCAGCAGCGTGCAAGCGGGAGGCACAGATACGCAGTATTTT. It specifies CASSVQAGGTDTQYF.

The rearrangement uses TRBV28 and TRBJ1-5; 7 positions match TRBD1. Germline V lookup: CDR1 MDHEN, CDR2 SYDVKM. V lost 8 bases, J lost 4 bases, and 5 bases stayed unmatched. The CDR3 contains 13 residues. CDR3 residues: CASARQGNQPQHF. The CDR3 DNA is TGTGCCAGCGCTCGACAGGGAAATCAGCCCCAGCATTTT.

The CDR3 nucleotides read TGTGCCAGCAGAGGGACAGGGATTGACACCGGGGAGCTGTTTTTT. Protein: CASRGTGIDTGELFF. The chain employs TRBV2 and TRBJ2-2, with 9 bases that match TRBD1. The V segment lost 6 bases and the J segment 3 bases; nucleotides outside the gene matches: 5. In germline, CDR1 is SNHLY, CDR2 FYNNEI. The CDR3 is 15 amino acids.

V is TRBV9 and J is TRBJ2-7, with D possibly being TRBD1 (6 bases). CDR1 is SGDLS and CDR2 is YYNGEE in the germline V gene. The CDR3 covers 14 residues. Trimming took 3 bases from V and 2 from J, leaving 12 bases between them. The CDR3 bases are TGTGCCAGCAGCGCTAGAGGACAGACCTACGAGCAGTACTTC. This gives the protein CASSARGQTYEQYF.

V usage is TRBV6-5 and J usage is TRBJ1-1, with D unresolved. CDR1 and CDR2 (germline): MNHEY, SVGAGI. V lost 0 bases and J lost 1, with 12 bases in between. The CDR3 runs 16 residues. The CDR3 is CASSYSSAGGNTEAFF. The CDR3 DNA follows: TGTGCCAGCAGTTACTCGAGCGCTGGTGGGAACACTGAAGCTTTCTTT.

This rearrangement joins TRBV19 to TRBJ2-7; 9 bases are a match to TRBD1. The junction had 5 bases not matched to a gene; V was cut back by 4 bases and J by 1 base. This CDR3 is 15 amino acids long. CDR1 and CDR2 (germline): LNHDA, SQIVND (reference sequence). CDR3 protein: CASSRVQGASYEQYF. In DNA form, the CDR3 reads TGTGCCAGTAGTAGGGTACAGGGGGCATCCTACGAGCAGTACTTC.

This chain connects TRBV30 to TRBJ2-7, with 8 positions matching TRBD1. The CDR3 consists of 15 residues. V gave up 3 bases and J gave up 2 bases; unmatched junction bases: 9. Per germline, CDR1 GTSNPN and CDR2 SVGIG (reference sequence). The DNA of the CDR3 is TGTGCCTGGAGGCAAGGACAGGGCGTCACCTACGAGCAGTACTTC. It translates to CAWRQGQGVTYEQYF.

V is TRBV13 and J is TRBJ2-5, with 10 bases matching TRBD2. CDR3 length: 19 amino acids. Germline loops: CDR1 PRHDT, CDR2 FYEKMQ (reference sequence). Germline trimming cut 2 bases from V and 4 bases from J; bases unmatched to any gene: 16. The CDR3 region is CASSLFQSSGSRWGETQYF. DNA for the CDR3: TGTGCCAGCAGCTTATTCCAGTCTAGCGGGAGTAGATGGGGAGAGACCCAGTACTTC.

This clone was observed a single time. The chain links TRBV30 to TRBJ1-2, with D hard to call. The CDR3 contains 12 residues. CDR1 and CDR2 from the germline V gene are GTSNPN and SVGIG (reference sequence). V was cut by 2 bases and J by 2 bases, with 6 bases left in between. CDR3 sequence: CAWSNENYGYTF. CDR3 nucleotides: TGTGCCTGGAGTAATGAGAACTATGGCTACACCTTC.

As for this clone: Different DNA sequences within this sample yield the same CDR3. The chain recombines TRBV12-3 or TRBV12-4 with TRBJ2-3; tentatively, D is TRBD1 (5 bases). This CDR3 is built from 12 residues. V dropped 2 bases and J dropped 5 bases, with 5 bases sitting between them. CDR3 nucleotide sequence: TGTGCCAGCAGTTTAAGGGGAGATACGCAGTATTTT. It encodes CASSLRGDTQYF.

The chain joins TRBV6-6 to TRBJ2-4, with 8 bases fitting TRBD2. V lost 5 bases, J lost 9 bases, and 9 bases stayed unmatched. In germline, CDR1 is MNHNY, CDR2 SVGAGI (reference sequence). The CDR3 contains 14 residues. CDR3: CASSPGTSGFIQYF. For the CDR3, the DNA is TGTGCCAGCAGTCCCGGGACTAGTGGTTTCATTCAGTACTTC.

The chain carries TRBV4-1 and TRBJ2-5, with TRBD2 identical over 7 bases. V dropped 0 bases and J dropped 2; count of bases not matched to a gene: 3. The CDR3 spans 15 residues. CDR1 MGHRA and CDR2 YSYEKL come from the germline V gene. CDR3 coding DNA: TGCGCCAGCAGCCAAGATTCGCGGGGGCAAGAGACCCAGTACTTC. Translation: CASSQDSRGQETQYF.

This clone was seen once. The chain couples TRBV27 to TRBJ1-2; D gene unclear. The germline gives CDR1 MNHEY, CDR2 SMNVEV (reference sequence). V lost 4 bases to trimming and J lost 6 bases, with 12 bases between them. The CDR3 runs to 13 residues. CDR3 protein: CASSSSVLNGYTF. The CDR3 coding sequence is TGTGCCAGCAGTTCGTCGGTTCTCAATGGCTACACCTTC.

As DNA, the CDR3 is TGCAGCGTTGAAGGGAGGGATGGTCAGCCCCAGCATTTT. Residues: CSVEGRDGQPQHF. This chain connects TRBV29-1 to TRBJ1-5; no clear D. The length of the CDR3 is 13 residues. V shed 1 base and J shed 6 bases, with 10 bases lying between them. Germline V gene data show CDR1 as SQVTM and CDR2 as ANQGSEA.

This clone came up once. The chain links TRBV28 to TRBJ1-2; TRBD1 might be the D (6 bases). CDR3 size: 12 residues. In germline, CDR1 is MDHEN, CDR2 SYDVKM. V dropped 5 bases and J dropped 8 bases, with 12 bases sitting between them. CDR3: CASSQQGGGYTF. In nucleotides, the CDR3 is TGTGCCAGCAGTCAACAGGGAGGGGGCTACACCTTC.

V gene TRBV5-4 combines with J gene TRBJ2-2; 8 nucleotides match TRBD2. V trimming: 10 bases; J trimming: 3 bases; junction bases outside the gene matches: 8. This CDR3 contains 14 residues. CDR1 and CDR2 from the germline V gene are SGHNT and YYREEE (reference sequence). The CDR3 sequence: CASREGQHTGELFF. CDR3 nucleotide sequence: TGTGCCTCCCGGGAGGGCCAGCACACCGGGGAGCTGTTTTTT.

This chain uses TRBV5-8 with TRBJ1-1; TRBD1 is a possible D gene (6 bases). There are 15 residues in the CDR3. Between the trimmed V and J ends, which lost 0 bases and 1 base, there was a span of 10 bases. Germline lookup yields CDR1 SGHTS and CDR2 YDEGEE. The CDR3 DNA sequence: TGTGCCAGCAGCTTGGGACTGGACAGGAACACTGAAGCTTTCTTT. Protein sequence: CASSLGLDRNTEAFF.

The V call is TRBV5-3, the J call TRBJ2-7, with a tentative D call TRBD1 (5 bases). TRBV5-3 is labeled an ORF, and its function is uncertain. The CDR3 is 15 amino acids. Trimming took off 1 base at V and 3 bases at J, with 14 bases between the two ends. The CDR3 here is CARSLNGRAYYEQYF. As DNA, the CDR3 is TGTGCCAGAAGCTTGAACGGCAGGGCTTACTACGAGCAGTACTTC.

The V gene is TRBV6-1, the J gene TRBJ2-1, with 10 bases aligning to TRBD2. V lost 4 bases and J lost 8; bases outside the gene matches: 14. This CDR3 is 17 amino acids long. The germline gives CDR1 MNHNS, CDR2 SASEGT. CDR3 nucleotides: TGTGCCAGCAGTGTTCGGGGTTTGGCTAGCGGGAGCGATGAGCAGTTCTTC. Protein: CASSVRGLASGSDEQFF.

The rearrangement links TRBV5-1 to TRBJ2-6, with D hard to call. The V end lost 1 base, the J end lost 0 bases, and 5 bases lay between the germline ends. The CDR3 has 15 residues. Germline assignment: CDR1 SGHRS and CDR2 YFSETQ. Here the CDR3 DNA reads TGCGCCAGCAGCTTGATGGCCTCTGGGGCCAACGTCCTGACTTTC. Translated, it gives CASSLMASGANVLTF.

The genes are TRBV2 and TRBJ2-3, with TRBD1 matching 12 bases. This CDR3 has 14 residues. The V segment lost 8 bases and the J segment 4 bases; nucleotides outside the gene matches: 4. Germline values: CDR1 SNHLY, CDR2 FYNNEI. DNA for the CDR3: TGTGCCAGCGGGGACAGGGGGCGCGCAGATACGCAGTATTTT. It codes for CASGDRGRADTQYF.

The gene calls are TRBV24-1 and TRBJ1-1, with D perhaps matching TRBD1 (5 bases). Germline V lookup: CDR1 KGHDR, CDR2 SFDVKD. V gave up 2 bases and J gave up 6 bases, with 12 bases separating them. The CDR3 has 14 amino acids. CDR3 sequence: CATSDSDTGSEAFF. The CDR3, as DNA: TGTGCCACCAGTGATTCGGATACAGGTTCTGAAGCTTTCTTT.

This chain joins TRBV2 and TRBJ2-1; 12 nucleotides align to TRBD2. CDR3 size: 14 residues. V trimming: 6 bases; J trimming: 7 bases; junction bases outside the gene matches: 4. CDR1 SNHLY and CDR2 FYNNEI come from the germline V gene. The CDR3 is CASRAGTSGNEQFF. DNA of the CDR3: TGTGCCAGCAGAGCCGGGACTAGCGGGAATGAGCAGTTCTTC.

The chain joins TRBV21-1 to TRBJ2-3; the listed D gene, TRBD2, was not tested against the DNA. TRBV21-1 is a listed pseudogene. The length of the CDR3 is 16 residues. The CDR3 spells CASSKVERGATDTQYF. The CDR3 DNA is TGTGCCAGCAGCAAAGTAGAGCGGGGGGCCACAGATACGCAGTATTTT.